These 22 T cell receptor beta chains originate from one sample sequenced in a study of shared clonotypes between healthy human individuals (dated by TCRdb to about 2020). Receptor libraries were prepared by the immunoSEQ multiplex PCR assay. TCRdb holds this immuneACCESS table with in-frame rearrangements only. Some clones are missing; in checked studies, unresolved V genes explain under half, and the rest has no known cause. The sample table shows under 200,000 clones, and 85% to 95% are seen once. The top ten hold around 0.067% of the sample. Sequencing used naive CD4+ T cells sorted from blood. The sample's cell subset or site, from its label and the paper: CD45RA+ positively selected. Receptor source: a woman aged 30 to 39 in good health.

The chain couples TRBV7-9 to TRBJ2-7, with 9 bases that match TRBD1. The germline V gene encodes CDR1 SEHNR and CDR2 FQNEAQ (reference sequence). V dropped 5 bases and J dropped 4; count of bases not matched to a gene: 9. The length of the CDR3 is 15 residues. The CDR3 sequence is CASSQPGQGRYEQYF. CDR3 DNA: TGTGCCAGCAGCCAACCGGGACAGGGTAGGTACGAGCAGTACTTC. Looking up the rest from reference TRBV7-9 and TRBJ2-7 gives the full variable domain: DTGVSQNPRHKITKRGQNVTFRCDPISEHNRLYWYRQTLGQGPEFLTYFQNEAQLEKSRLLSDRFSAERPKGSFSTLEIQRTEQGDSAMYLCASSQPGQGRYEQYFGPGTRLTVT.

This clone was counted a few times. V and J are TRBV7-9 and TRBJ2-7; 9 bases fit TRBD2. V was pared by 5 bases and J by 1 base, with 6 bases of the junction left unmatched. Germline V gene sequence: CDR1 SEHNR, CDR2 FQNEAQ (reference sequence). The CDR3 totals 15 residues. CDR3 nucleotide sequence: TGTGCCAGCAGCAATAGCGGGAGTCTATCCTACGAGCAGTACTTC. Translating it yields CASSNSGSLSYEQYF.

The CDR3 region has the DNA TGTGCCAGTAGTCAAACTAGCACGAACTACGAGCAGTACTTC. This encodes CASSQTSTNYEQYF. V and J are TRBV19 and TRBJ2-7; D possibly corresponds to TRBD2 (6 bases). Germline V gene sequence: CDR1 LNHDA, CDR2 SQIVND (reference sequence). The CDR3 totals 14 residues. V was clipped by 5 bases and J by 3 bases, with 14 bases between them. Based on the CDR3 plus reference TRBV19 and TRBJ2-7, the full variable domain is DGGITQSPKYLFRKEGQNVTLSCEQNLNHDAMYWYRQDPGQGLRLIYYSQIVNDFQKGDIAEGYSVSREKKESFPLTVTSAQKNPTAFYLCASSQTSTNYEQYFGPGTRLTVT.

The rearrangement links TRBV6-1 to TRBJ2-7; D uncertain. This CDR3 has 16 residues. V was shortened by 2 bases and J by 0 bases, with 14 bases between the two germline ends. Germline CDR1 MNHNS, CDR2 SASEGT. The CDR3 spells CASSEQGISSSYEQYF. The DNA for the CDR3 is TGTGCCAGCAGTGAACAAGGCATCTCCAGCTCCTACGAGCAGTACTTC.

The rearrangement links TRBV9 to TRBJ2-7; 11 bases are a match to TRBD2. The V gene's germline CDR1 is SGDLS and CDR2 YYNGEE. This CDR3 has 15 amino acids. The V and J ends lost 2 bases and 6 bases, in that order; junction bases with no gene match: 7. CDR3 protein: CASSVTGTSGLEQYF. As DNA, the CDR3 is TGTGCCAGCAGCGTTACCGGGACTAGCGGTCTCGAGCAGTACTTC.

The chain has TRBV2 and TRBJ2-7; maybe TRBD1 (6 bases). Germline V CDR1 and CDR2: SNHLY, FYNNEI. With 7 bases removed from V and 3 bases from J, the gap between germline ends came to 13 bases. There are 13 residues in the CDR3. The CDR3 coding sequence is TGTGCCAGCATGAGACAGGCCAACTACGAGCAGTACTTC. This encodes CASMRQANYEQYF.

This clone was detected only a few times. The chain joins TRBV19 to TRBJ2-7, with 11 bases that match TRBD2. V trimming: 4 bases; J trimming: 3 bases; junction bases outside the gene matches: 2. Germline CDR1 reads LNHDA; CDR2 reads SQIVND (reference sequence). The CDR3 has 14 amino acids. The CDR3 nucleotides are TGTGCCAGTAGTAGGACTAGCGGGTTCTACGAGCAGTACTTC. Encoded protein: CASSRTSGFYEQYF.

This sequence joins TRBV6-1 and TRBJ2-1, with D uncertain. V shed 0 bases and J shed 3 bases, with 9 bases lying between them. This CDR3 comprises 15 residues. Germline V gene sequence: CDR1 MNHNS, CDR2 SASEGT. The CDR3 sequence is CASSEAHGSYNEQFF. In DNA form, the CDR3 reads TGTGCCAGCAGTGAAGCCCATGGCAGCTACAATGAGCAGTTCTTC.

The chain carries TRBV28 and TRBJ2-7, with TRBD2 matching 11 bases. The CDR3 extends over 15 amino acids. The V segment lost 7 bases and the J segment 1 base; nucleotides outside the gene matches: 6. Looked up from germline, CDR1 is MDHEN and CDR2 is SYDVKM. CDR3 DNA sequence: TGTGCCAGCATTACTATAGCGGGAGGGTCCTACGAGCAGTACTTC. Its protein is CASITIAGGSYEQYF.

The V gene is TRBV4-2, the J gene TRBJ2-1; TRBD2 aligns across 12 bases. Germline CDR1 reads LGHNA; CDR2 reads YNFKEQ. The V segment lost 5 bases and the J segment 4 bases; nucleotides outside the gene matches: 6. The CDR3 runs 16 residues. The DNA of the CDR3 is TGTGCCAGCAGCACCCCAGGGACTAGCGGGTACAATGAGCAGTTCTTC. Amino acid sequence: CASSTPGTSGYNEQFF.

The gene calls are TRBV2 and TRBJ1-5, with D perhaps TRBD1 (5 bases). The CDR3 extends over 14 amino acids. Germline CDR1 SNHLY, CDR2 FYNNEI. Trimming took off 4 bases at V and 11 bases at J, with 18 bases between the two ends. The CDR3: CASSGAGLITAQHF. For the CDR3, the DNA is TGTGCCAGCAGTGGGGCAGGGCTAATCACGGCCCAGCATTTT.

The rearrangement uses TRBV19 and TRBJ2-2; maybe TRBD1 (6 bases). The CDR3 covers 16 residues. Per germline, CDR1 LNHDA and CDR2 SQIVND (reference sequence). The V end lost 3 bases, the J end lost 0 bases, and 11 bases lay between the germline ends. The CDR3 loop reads CASSIARGSNTGELFF. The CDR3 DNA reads TGTGCCAGTAGTATCGCCAGGGGCTCGAACACCGGGGAGCTGTTTTTT. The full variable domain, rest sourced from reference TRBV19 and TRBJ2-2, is DGGITQSPKYLFRKEGQNVTLSCEQNLNHDAMYWYRQDPGQGLRLIYYSQIVNDFQKGDIAEGYSVSREKKESFPLTVTSAQKNPTAFYLCASSIARGSNTGELFFGEGSRLTVL.

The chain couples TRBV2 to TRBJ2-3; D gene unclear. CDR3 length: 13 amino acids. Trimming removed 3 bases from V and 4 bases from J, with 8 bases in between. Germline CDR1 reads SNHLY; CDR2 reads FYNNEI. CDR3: CASSEWSADTQYF. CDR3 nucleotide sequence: TGTGCCAGCAGTGAGTGGTCCGCAGATACGCAGTATTTT.

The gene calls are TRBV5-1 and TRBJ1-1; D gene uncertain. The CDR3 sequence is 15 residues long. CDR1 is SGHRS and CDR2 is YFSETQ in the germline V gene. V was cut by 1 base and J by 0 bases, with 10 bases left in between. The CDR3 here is CASSLSAALNTEAFF. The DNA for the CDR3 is TGCGCCAGCAGCTTGTCGGCAGCTTTGAACACTGAAGCTTTCTTT.

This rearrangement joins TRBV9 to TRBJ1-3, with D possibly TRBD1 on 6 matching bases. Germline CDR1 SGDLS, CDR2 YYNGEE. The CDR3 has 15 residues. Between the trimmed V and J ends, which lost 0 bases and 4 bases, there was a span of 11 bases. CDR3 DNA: TGTGCCAGCAGCGTAGATCAGGGGCCCGGAAACACCATATATTTT. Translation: CASSVDQGPGNTIYF.

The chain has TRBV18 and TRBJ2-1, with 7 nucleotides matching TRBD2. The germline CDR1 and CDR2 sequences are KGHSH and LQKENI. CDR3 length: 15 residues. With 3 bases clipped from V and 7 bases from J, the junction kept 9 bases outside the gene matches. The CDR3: CASSPSAGAGNEQFF. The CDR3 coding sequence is TGTGCCAGCTCACCTTCCGCGGGAGCGGGGAATGAGCAGTTCTTC.

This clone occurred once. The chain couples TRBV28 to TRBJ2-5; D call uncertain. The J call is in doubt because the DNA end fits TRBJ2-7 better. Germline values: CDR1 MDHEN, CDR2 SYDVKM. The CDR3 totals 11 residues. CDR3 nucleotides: TGTGCCAGCAGTAGGCCCTACGAGCAGTACTTC. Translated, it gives CASSRPYEQYF.

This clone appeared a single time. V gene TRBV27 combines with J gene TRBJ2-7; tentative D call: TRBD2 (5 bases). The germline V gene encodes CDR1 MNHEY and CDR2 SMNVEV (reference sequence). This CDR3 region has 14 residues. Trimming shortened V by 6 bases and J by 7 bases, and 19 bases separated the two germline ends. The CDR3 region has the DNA TGTGCCAGCAGCCTTGGACTGCAGTCTACTGAGCAGTACTTC. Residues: CASSLGLQSTEQYF.

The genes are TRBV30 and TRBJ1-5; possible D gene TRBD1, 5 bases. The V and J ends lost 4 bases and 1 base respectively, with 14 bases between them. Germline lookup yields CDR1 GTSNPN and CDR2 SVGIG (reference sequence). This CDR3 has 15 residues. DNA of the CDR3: TGTGCCTGGACAAAAAGGGGAGGAAGCAATCAGCCCCAGCATTTT. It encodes CAWTKRGGSNQPQHF. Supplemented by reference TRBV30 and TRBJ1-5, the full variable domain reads SQTIHQWPATLVQPVGSPLSLECTVEGTSNPNLYWYRQAAGRGLQLLFYSVGIGQISSEVPQNLSASRPQDRQFILSSKKLLLSDSGFYLCAWTKRGGSNQPQHFGDGTRLSIL.

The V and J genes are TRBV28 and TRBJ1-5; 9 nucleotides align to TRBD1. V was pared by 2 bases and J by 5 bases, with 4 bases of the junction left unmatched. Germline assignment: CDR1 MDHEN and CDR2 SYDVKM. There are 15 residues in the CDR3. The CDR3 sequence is CASSLPGTGHQPQHF. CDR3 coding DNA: TGTGCCAGCAGTTTACCCGGGACAGGGCATCAGCCCCAGCATTTT.

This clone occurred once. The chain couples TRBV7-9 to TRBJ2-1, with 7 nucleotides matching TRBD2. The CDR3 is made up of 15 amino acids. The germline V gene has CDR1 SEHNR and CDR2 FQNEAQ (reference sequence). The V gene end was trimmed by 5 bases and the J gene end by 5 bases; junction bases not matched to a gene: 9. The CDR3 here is CASSEGEGIHNEQFF. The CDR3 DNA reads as TGTGCCAGCAGCGAAGGGGAGGGTATCCACAATGAGCAGTTCTTC.

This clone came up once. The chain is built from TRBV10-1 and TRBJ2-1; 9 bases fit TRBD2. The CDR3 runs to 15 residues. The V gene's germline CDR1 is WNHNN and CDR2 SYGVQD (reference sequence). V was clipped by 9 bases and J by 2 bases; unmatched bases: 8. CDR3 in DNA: TGCGCCAGTGCCCAGACTAGCGGTACCTACAATGAGCAGTTCTTC. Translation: CASAQTSGTYNEQFF.